The 14 T cell receptor beta chains below all came from one sample that was sequenced in a study of T cells in Graves' hyperthyroidism and ophthalmopathy. RNA transcripts gave rise to amplified TCR beta CDR3 regions. When the TCR CDR3 underwent first-round RT-PCR, the HTBI primer set was used. TCRdb re-called the multiplex PCR reads through MiXCR, storing one row per CDR3 protein. The sample contains some 760,000 distinct CDR3 sequences, roughly 15% of which appear only once. What was sequenced was blood. The receptors shown here come from a woman aged 18-29 years with Graves' hyperthyroidism.

Many counts were recorded for this clonotype. This sequence joins TRBV20-1 and TRBJ1-5; D gene unclear. This CDR3 comprises 15 residues. Germline loops: CDR1 DFQATT, CDR2 SNEGSKA (reference sequence). The V end lost 0 bases, the J end lost 2 bases, and 11 bases lay between the germline ends. The CDR3 nucleotides are TGCAGTGCTAGAGATCAGGAGTTCGGCAATCAGCCCCAGCATTTT. Translation gives CSARDQEFGNQPQHF.

The rearrangement joins TRBV12-3 or TRBV12-4 to TRBJ2-2, with D possibly TRBD2 on 6 matching bases. The CDR3 runs to 15 residues. Trimming removed 7 bases at V and 6 bases at J, with 18 bases between. The CDR3: CASTLGGGPPGELFF. CDR3 DNA: TGTGCCAGCACCTTGGGGGGAGGCCCCCCCGGGGAGCTGTTTTTT.

This clonotype has a count of ten or more. V and J are TRBV3-1 and TRBJ2-7; TRBD1 agrees at 7 bases. Trimming cost V 3 bases and J 5 bases; bases outside gene matches: 10. This CDR3 spans 15 amino acids. Germline V CDR1 and CDR2: LGHDT, YNNKEL (reference sequence). Here the CDR3 reads CASSQVTGAGNEQYF. CDR3 nucleotides: TGTGCCAGCAGCCAGGTTACAGGGGCTGGAAACGAGCAGTACTTC.

This clonotype was observed a handful of times. V usage is TRBV12-3 or TRBV12-4 and J usage is TRBJ2-7; 8 nucleotides align to TRBD1. The junction had 10 bases not matched to a gene; V was cut back by 6 bases and J by 0 bases. CDR3 length: 16 residues. Here the CDR3 DNA reads TGTGCCAGCAGGGGCCGGGGGACAGGTCACTCCTACGAGCAGTACTTC. Protein: CASRGRGTGHSYEQYF.

This clonotype has at least ten counts. V is TRBV2 and J is TRBJ2-1; 10 bases agree with TRBD2. The ends lost 8 bases at V and 7 bases at J; junction bases unmatched: 17. The CDR3 runs to 17 residues. The germline gives CDR1 SNHLY, CDR2 FYNNEI. Here the CDR3 reads CASPKQGTSVRRNEQFF. The CDR3 bases are TGTGCCAGCCCTAAACAAGGGACTAGCGTCAGGAGAAATGAGCAGTTCTTC.

This rearrangement joins TRBV20-1 to TRBJ2-7; no reliable D call. CDR3 length: 11 amino acids. Germline assignment: CDR1 DFQATT and CDR2 SNEGSKA (reference sequence). Trimming removed 0 bases at V and 7 bases at J, with 7 bases between. The CDR3 protein is CSAREDREQYF. Here the CDR3 DNA reads TGCAGTGCTAGAGAGGACCGAGAGCAGTACTTC.

The chain recombines TRBV7-9 with TRBJ1-2; TRBD1 might be the D (5 bases). The CDR3 runs 13 residues. The V gene lost 5 bases and the J gene lost 2 bases, with 9 bases spanning the gap. Germline-derived CDR1 and CDR2 are SEHNR and FQNEAQ (reference sequence). In DNA, the CDR3 is TGTGCCAGCAGCAGCAGGGTCAACTATGGCTACACCTTC. This sequence encodes CASSSRVNYGYTF. Filled out from reference TRBV7-9 and TRBJ1-2, the complete variable domain reads DTGVSQNPRHKITKRGQNVTFRCDPISEHNRLYWYRQTLGQGPEFLTYFQNEAQLEKSRLLSDRFSAERPKGSFSTLEIQRTEQGDSAMYLCASSSRVNYGYTFGSGTRLTVV.

This clonotype was found once. This may arise from a read error, as a much more abundant clone is one base away. This chain joins TRBV6-2 or TRBV6-3 and TRBJ1-1, with D unresolved. Germline V CDR1 and CDR2: MNHEY, SVGEGT. The length of the CDR3 is 15 residues. Trimming removed 2 bases at V and 4 bases at J, with 14 bases between. The CDR3 DNA follows: TGTGCCAGCAGTTACACCGCCCTTATGAGCACTGAAGCTTTCTTT. This translates into CASSYTALMSTEAFF.

This clonotype showed up many times. The V gene is TRBV18, the J gene TRBJ2-1; possible D gene TRBD1, 5 bases. The CDR3 length is 16 residues. Trimming removed 0 bases at V and 4 bases at J, with 13 bases between. The germline V gene encodes CDR1 KGHSH and CDR2 LQKENI. The CDR3 here is CASSPPGANLYNEQFF. Here the CDR3 DNA reads TGTGCCAGCTCACCACCTGGGGCCAATCTATACAATGAGCAGTTCTTC.

About this clonotype itself: No conserved phenylalanine or tryptophan is present at the end of the CDR3, so a read error is the likely explanation. The rearrangement links TRBV7-3 to TRBJ1-1; perhaps TRBD1 as D (6 bases). The V gene lost 4 bases and the J gene lost 5 bases, with 11 bases spanning the gap. The CDR3 consists of 13 residues. Germline V gives CDR1 SGHTA, CDR2 FQGTGA. This chain's CDR3 is CASSSAGATEAFL. CDR3 coding DNA: TGTGCCAGCAGCTCCGCGGGGGCAACTGAAGCTTTCCTT.

This clonotype was observed at least ten times. The CDR3 protein is CSGTSGQETQYF. The CDR3 nucleotides read TGCAGTGGTACTAGCGGCCAAGAGACCCAGTACTTC. V and J are TRBV20-1 and TRBJ2-5; TRBD2 matches at 8 bases. CDR3 length equals 12 residues. J was trimmed by 1 base and V by 7 bases; bases with no gene match: 2. Germline V CDR1 and CDR2: DFQATT, SNEGSKA (reference sequence).

A note on this clonotype: This could be a read error, since a much larger clone is one nucleotide away. The chain employs TRBV28 and TRBJ1-1; D possibly corresponds to TRBD1 (6 bases). Germline values: CDR1 MDHEN, CDR2 SYDVKM. CDR3 length: 12 residues. As DNA, the CDR3 is TGTGTCAGCAGTGACCAGGGGAGAGAAGCTTTCTTT. Translated: CVSSDQGREAFF.

In its sample, this clonotype was seen many times. This rearrangement joins TRBV5-1 to TRBJ2-1; 7 bases agree with TRBD2. Looked up from germline, CDR1 is SGHRS and CDR2 is YFSETQ. V lost 0 bases and J lost 8; bases outside the gene matches: 2. The length of the CDR3 is 13 residues. CDR3 region: CASSLGGSDEQFF. As DNA, the CDR3 is TGCGCCAGCAGCTTGGGCGGGAGCGATGAGCAGTTCTTC. Drawing the rest from reference TRBV5-1 and TRBJ2-1, the complete variable domain is KAGVTQTPRYLIKTRGQQVTLSCSPISGHRSVSWYQQTPGQGLQFLFEYFSETQRNKGNFPGRFSGRQFSNSRSEMNVSTLELGDSALYLCASSLGGSDEQFFGPGTRLTVL.

The V and J genes are TRBV14 and TRBJ1-1; D perhaps matches TRBD1 (6 bases). Germline lookup yields CDR1 SGHDN and CDR2 FVKESK. The V and J ends lost 2 bases and 5 bases respectively, with 15 bases between them. The CDR3 sequence is 15 residues long. The CDR3 reads CASSQNWGAVTEAFF. For the CDR3, the DNA is TGTGCCAGCAGCCAAAATTGGGGGGCAGTTACTGAAGCTTTCTTT.